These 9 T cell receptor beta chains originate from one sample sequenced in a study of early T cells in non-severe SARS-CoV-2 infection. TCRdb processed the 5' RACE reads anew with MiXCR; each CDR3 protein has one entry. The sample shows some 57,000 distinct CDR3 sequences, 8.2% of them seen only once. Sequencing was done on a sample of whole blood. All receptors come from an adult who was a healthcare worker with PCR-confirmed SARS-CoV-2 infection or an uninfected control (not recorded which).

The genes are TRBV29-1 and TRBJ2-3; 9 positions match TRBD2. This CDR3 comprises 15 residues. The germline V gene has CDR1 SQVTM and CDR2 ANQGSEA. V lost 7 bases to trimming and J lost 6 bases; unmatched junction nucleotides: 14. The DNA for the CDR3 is TGCAGCGCTACGCCTCTAGCGGGGCCCGCGGATACGCAGTATTTT. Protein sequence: CSATPLAGPADTQYF.

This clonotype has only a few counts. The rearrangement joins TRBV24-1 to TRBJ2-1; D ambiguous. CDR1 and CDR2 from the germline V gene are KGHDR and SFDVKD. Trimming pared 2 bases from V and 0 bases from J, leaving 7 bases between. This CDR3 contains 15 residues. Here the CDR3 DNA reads TGTGCCACCAGTGATTCCTATTCCTCCTACAATGAGCAGTTCTTC. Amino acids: CATSDSYSSYNEQFF.

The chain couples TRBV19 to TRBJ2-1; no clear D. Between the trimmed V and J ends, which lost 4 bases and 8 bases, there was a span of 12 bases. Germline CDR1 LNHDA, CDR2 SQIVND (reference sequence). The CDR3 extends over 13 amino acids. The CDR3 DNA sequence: TGTGCCAGTAGTAGGGTAGGCCGGCATGAGCAGTTCTTC. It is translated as CASSRVGRHEQFF.

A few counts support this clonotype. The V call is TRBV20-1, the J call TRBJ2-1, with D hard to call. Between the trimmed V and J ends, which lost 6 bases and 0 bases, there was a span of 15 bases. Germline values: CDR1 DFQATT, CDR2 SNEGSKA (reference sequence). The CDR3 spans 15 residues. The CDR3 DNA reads TGCAGTGCCCCAGACCCTCGTGGCTCCTACAATGAGCAGTTCTTC. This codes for CSAPDPRGSYNEQFF.

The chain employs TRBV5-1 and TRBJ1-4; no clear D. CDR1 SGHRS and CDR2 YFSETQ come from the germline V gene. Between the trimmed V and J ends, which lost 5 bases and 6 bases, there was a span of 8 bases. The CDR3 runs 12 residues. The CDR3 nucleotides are TGCGCCAGCAGACGGGAGGATGAAAAACTGTTTTTT. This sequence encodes CASRREDEKLFF.

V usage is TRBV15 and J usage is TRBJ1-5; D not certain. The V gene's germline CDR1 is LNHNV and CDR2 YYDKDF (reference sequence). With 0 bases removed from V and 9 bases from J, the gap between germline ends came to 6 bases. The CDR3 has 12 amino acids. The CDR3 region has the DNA TGTGCCACCAGCAGAGATGGTCCGCCCCAGCATTTT. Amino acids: CATSRDGPPQHF.

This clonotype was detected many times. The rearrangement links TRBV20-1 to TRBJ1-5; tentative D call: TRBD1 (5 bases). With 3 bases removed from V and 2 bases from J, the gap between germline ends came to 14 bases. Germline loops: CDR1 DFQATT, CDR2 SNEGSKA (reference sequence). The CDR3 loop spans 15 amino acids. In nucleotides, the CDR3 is TGCAGTGCTAGTCAGGCGGGGGGTGGCAATCAGCCCCAGCATTTT. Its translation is CSASQAGGGNQPQHF.

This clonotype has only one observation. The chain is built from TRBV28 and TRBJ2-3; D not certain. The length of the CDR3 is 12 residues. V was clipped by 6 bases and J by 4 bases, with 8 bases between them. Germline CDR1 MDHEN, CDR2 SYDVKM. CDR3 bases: TGTGCCAGCAGCTCTCGTCCAGATACGCAGTATTTT. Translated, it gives CASSSRPDTQYF.

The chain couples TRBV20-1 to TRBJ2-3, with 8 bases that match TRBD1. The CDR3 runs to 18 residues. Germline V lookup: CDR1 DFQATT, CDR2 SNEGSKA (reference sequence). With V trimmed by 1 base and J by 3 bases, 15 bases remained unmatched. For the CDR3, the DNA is TGCAGTGCTAGAGCGGGTATTCAGGGGGCAGGTGGTACAGATACGCAGTATTTT. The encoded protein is CSARAGIQGAGGTDTQYF.